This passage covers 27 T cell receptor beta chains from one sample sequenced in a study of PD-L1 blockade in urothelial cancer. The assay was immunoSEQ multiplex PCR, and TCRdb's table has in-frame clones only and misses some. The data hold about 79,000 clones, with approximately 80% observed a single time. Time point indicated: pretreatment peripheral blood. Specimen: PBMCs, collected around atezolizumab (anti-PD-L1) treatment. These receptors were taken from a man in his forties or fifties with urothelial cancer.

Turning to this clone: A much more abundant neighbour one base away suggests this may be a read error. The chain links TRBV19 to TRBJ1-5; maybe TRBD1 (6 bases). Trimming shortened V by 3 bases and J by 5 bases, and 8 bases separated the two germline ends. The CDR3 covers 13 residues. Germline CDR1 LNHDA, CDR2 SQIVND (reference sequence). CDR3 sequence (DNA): TGTGCCAGTAGTATCAAGGGGGATCAGCCCCAGCATTTT. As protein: CASSIKGDQPQHF.

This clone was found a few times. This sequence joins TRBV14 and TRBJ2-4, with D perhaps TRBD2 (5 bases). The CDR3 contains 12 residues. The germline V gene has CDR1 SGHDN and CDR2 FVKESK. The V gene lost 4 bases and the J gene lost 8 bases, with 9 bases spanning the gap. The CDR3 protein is CASSPFGDIQYF. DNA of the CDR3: TGTGCCAGCAGCCCATTCGGGGACATTCAGTACTTC. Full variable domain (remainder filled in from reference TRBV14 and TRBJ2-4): EAGVTQFPSHSVIEKGQTVTLRCDPISGHDNLYWYRRVMGKEIKFLLHFVKESKQDESGMPNNRFLAERTGGTYSTLKVQPAELEDSGVYFCASSPFGDIQYFGAGTRLSVL.

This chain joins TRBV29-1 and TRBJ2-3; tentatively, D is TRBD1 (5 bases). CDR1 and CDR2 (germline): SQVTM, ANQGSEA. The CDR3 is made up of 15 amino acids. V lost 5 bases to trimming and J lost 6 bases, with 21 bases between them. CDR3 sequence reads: CSVKSSLGVPDTQYF. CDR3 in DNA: TGCAGCGTTAAAAGCTCCCTAGGGGTCCCTGATACGCAGTATTTT.

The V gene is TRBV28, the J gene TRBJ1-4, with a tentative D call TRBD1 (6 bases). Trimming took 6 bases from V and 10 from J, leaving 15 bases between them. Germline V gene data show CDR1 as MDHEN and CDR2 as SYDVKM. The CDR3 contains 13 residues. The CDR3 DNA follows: TGTGCCAGCAGGGGTCAGGGGCCAGGAAAACTGTTTTTT. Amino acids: CASRGQGPGKLFF.

CDR3 residues: CASSLVAGGDTQYF. In DNA form, the CDR3 reads TGTGCCAGCAGTTTGGTAGCGGGAGGGGATACGCAGTATTTT. This rearrangement joins TRBV28 to TRBJ2-3, with 11 bases lining up with TRBD2. The germline gives CDR1 MDHEN, CDR2 SYDVKM. The CDR3 runs to 14 residues. V trimming: 3 bases; J trimming: 6 bases; junction bases outside the gene matches: 2.

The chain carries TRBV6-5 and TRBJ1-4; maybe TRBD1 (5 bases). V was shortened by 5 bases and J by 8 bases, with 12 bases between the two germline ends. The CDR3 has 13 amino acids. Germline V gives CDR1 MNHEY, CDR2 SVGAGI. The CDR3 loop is CASSLSRDEKLFF. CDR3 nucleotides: TGTGCCAGCAGTCTCTCGCGGGACGAAAAACTGTTTTTT.

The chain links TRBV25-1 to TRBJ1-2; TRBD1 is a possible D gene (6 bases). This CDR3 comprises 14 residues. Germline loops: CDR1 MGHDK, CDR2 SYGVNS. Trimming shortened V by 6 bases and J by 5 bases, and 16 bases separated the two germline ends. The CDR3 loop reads CASRSPDRSYGYTF. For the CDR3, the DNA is TGTGCCAGCAGGTCCCCCGACAGGTCTTATGGCTACACCTTC.

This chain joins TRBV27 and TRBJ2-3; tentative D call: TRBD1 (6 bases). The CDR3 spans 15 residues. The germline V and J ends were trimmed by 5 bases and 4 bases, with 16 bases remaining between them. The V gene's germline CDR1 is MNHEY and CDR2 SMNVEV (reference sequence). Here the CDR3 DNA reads TGTGCCAGCAGTCTCGGACAGCTGGGGGCAGATACGCAGTATTTT. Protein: CASSLGQLGADTQYF.

CDR3 nucleotide sequence: TGTGCCTGGGCCCTCACCCTACCAGGGGTAAGGGTTCATGGCTACACCTTC. Protein sequence: CAWALTLPGVRVHGYTF. The chain has TRBV30 and TRBJ1-2, with D possibly matching TRBD1 (6 bases). Trimming pared 5 bases from V and 6 bases from J, leaving 28 bases between. The V gene's germline CDR1 is GTSNPN and CDR2 SVGIG (reference sequence). The CDR3 covers 17 residues.

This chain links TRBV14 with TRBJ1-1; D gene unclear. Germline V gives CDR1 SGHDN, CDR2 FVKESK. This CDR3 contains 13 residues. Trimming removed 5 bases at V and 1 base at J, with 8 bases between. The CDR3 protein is CASSETANTEAFF. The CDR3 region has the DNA TGTGCCAGCAGCGAAACAGCGAACACTGAAGCTTTCTTT.

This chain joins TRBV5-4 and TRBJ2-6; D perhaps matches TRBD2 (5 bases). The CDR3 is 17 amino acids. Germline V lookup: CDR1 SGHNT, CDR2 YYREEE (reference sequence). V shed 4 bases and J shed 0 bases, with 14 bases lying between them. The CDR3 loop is CASSASGPFSGANVLTF. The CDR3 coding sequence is TGTGCCAGCAGCGCAAGCGGTCCATTCTCTGGGGCCAACGTCCTGACTTTC.

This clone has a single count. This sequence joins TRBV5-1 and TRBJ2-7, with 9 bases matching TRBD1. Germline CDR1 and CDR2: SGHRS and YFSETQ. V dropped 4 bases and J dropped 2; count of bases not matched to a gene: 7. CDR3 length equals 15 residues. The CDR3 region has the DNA TGCGCCAGCAGCGTATACAGGGGGCCAACCTACGAGCAGTACTTC. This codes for CASSVYRGPTYEQYF.

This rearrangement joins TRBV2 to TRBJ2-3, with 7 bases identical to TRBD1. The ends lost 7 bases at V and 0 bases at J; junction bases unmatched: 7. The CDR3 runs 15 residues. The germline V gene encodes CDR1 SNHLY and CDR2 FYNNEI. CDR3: CASTEGTASTDTQYF. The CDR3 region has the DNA TGTGCCAGCACCGAAGGGACAGCCAGCACAGATACGCAGTATTTT. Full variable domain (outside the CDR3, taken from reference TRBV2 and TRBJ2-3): EPEVTQTPSHQVTQMGQEVILRCVPISNHLYFYWYRQILGQKVEFLVSFYNNEISEKSEIFDDQFSVERPDGSNFTLKIRSTKLEDSAMYFCASTEGTASTDTQYFGPGTRLTVL.

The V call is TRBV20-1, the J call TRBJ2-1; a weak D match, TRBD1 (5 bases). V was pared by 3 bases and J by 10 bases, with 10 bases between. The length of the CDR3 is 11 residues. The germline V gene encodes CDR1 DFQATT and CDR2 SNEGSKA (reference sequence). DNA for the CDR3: TGCAGTGCTAGGGACATTAACGAGCAGTTCTTC. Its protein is CSARDINEQFF.

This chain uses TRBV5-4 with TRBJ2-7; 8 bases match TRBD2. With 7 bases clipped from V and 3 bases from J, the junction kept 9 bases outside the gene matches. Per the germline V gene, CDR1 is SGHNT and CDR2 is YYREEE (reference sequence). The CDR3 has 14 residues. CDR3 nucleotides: TGTGCCAGCTCGGAAGCGGGAGAGCTCTACGAGCAGTACTTC. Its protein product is CASSEAGELYEQYF.

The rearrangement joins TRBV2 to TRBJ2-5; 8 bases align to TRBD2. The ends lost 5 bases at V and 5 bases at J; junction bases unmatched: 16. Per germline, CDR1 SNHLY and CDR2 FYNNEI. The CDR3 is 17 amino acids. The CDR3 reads CASSRTSTGDRLETQYF. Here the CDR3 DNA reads TGTGCCAGCAGTAGGACTAGCACGGGGGACCGTCTCGAGACCCAGTACTTC.

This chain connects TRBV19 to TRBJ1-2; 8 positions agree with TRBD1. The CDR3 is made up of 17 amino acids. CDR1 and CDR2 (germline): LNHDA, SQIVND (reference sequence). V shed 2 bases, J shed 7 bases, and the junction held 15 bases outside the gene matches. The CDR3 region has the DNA TGTGCCAGTAGTATACAGGTCCGGACAGGGCAGTCGTCTGGCTACACCTTC. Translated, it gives CASSIQVRTGQSSGYTF.

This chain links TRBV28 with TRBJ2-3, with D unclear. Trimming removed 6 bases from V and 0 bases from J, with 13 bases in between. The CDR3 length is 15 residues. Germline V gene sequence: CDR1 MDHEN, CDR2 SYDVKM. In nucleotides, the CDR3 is TGTGCCAGCAGCACCCCCGGTTCTAGCACAGATACGCAGTATTTT. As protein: CASSTPGSSTDTQYF.

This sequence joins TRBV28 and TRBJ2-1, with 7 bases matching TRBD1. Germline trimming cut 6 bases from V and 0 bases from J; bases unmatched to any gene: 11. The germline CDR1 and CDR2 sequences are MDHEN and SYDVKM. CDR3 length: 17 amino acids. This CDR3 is CASSSMGQLSSYNEQFF. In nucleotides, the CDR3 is TGTGCCAGCAGCTCGATGGGACAGCTGAGCTCCTACAATGAGCAGTTCTTC.

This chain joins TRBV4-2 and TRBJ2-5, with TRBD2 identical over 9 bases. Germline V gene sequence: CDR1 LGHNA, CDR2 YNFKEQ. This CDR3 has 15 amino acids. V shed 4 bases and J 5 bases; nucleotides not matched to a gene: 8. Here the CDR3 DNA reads TGTGCCAGCAGCCCTAGCGGGAAAGAGGGGGAGACCCAGTACTTC. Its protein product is CASSPSGKEGETQYF.

The CDR3, as DNA: TGTGCCAGTACTCCGCAGGGGGGCACTGAAGCTTTCTTT. It translates to CASTPQGGTEAFF. The chain couples TRBV19 to TRBJ1-1, with TRBD1 matching 7 bases. V lost 7 bases and J lost 4; bases outside the gene matches: 6. The CDR3 contains 13 residues. Per germline, CDR1 LNHDA and CDR2 SQIVND (reference sequence). Full variable domain (outside the CDR3, taken from reference TRBV19 and TRBJ1-1): DGGITQSPKYLFRKEGQNVTLSCEQNLNHDAMYWYRQDPGQGLRLIYYSQIVNDFQKGDIAEGYSVSREKKESFPLTVTSAQKNPTAFYLCASTPQGGTEAFFGQGTRLTVV.

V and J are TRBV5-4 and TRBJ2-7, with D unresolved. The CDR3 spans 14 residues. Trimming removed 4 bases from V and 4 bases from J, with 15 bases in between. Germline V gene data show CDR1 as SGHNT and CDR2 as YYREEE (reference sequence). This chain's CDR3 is CASSPGGFGYEQYF. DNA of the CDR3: TGTGCCAGCAGCCCGGGTGGTTTTGGGTACGAGCAGTACTTC.

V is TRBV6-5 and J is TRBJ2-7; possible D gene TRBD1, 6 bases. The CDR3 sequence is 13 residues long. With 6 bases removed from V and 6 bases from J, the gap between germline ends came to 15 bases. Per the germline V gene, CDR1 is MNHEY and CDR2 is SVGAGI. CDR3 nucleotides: TGTGCCAGCAGGCGCGACAGGTCGGGCGAGCAGTACTTC. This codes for CASRRDRSGEQYF.

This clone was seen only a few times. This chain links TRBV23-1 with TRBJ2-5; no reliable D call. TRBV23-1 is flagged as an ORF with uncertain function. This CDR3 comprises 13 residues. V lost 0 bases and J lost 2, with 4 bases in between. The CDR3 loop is CASSQSRQETQYF. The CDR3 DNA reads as TGCGCCAGCAGTCAATCGAGGCAAGAGACCCAGTACTTC.

The CDR3 DNA is TGTGCCAGCAGCTCCATTCGAAACAGGGGCTCGAACACCGGGGAGCTGTTTTTT. This gives the protein CASSSIRNRGSNTGELFF. The chain uses TRBV7-8 and TRBJ2-2, with 7 bases aligning to TRBD1. The germline V gene has CDR1 SGHVS and CDR2 FQNEAQ. This CDR3 spans 18 amino acids. V lost 4 bases to trimming and J lost 0 bases; unmatched junction nucleotides: 11. Full variable domain (outside the CDR3, taken from reference TRBV7-8 and TRBJ2-2): GAGVSQSPRYKVAKRGQDVALRCDPISGHVSLFWYQQALGQGPEFLTYFQNEAQLDKSGLPSDRFFAERPEGSVSTLKIQRTQQEDSAVYLCASSSIRNRGSNTGELFFGEGSRLTVL.

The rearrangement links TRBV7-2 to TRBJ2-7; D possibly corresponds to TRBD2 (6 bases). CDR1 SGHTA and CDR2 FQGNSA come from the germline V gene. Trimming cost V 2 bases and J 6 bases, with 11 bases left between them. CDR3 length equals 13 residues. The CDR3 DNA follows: TGTGCCAGCAGCTTATCCCTAGCGCGCGAGCAGTACTTC. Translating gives CASSLSLAREQYF.

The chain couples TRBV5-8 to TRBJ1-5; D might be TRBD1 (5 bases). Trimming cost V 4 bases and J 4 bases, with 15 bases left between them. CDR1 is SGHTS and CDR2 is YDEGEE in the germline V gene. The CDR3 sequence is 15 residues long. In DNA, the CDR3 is TGTGCCAGCAGCGGGGCGGGGCGACGGAATCAGCCCCAGCATTTT. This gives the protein CASSGAGRRNQPQHF.